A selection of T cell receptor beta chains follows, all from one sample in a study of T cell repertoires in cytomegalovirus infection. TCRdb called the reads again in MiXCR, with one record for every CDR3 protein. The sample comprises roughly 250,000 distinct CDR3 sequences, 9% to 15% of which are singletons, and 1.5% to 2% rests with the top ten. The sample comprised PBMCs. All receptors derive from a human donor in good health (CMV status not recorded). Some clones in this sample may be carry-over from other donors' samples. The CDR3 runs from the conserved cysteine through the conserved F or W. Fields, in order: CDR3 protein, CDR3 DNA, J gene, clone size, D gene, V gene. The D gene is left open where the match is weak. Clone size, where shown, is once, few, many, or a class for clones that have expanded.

cdr3_aa: CASSFLAGVSTDTQYF
cdr3_nt: TGCGCCAGCAGCTTTCTAGCGGGAGTGAGTACAGATACGCAGTATTTT
j_call: TRBJ2-3
clone_size: -
d_call: TRBD2
v_call: TRBV5-1

cdr3_aa: CASSLAFLGLAGAEETQYF
cdr3_nt: TGCGCCAGCAGCTTGGCCTTTCTGGGACTAGCGGGGGCGGAGGAGACCCAGTACTTC
j_call: TRBJ2-5
clone_size: -
d_call: TRBD2
v_call: TRBV5-1

cdr3_aa: CASSLLVFGEQFF
cdr3_nt: TGTGCCAGCAGCTTACTGGTTTTTGGTGAGCAGTTCTTC
j_call: TRBJ2-1
clone_size: few
d_call: -
v_call: TRBV11-1

cdr3_aa: CASSFRGGGNQPQHF
cdr3_nt: TGTGCCAGCAGTTTCCGGGGGGGGGGCAATCAGCCCCAGCATTTT
j_call: TRBJ1-5
clone_size: many
d_call: -
v_call: TRBV28

cdr3_aa: CASSPSRGDEKLFF
cdr3_nt: TGTGCCAGCAGCCCCAGTCGGGGAGATGAAAAACTGTTTTTT
j_call: TRBJ1-4
clone_size: many
d_call: -
v_call: TRBV7-9

cdr3_aa: CASRRGGYGYTF
cdr3_nt: TGTGCCAGCAGACGGGGGGGCTATGGCTACACCTTC
j_call: TRBJ1-2
clone_size: many
d_call: -
v_call: TRBV19

cdr3_aa: CASSSPGQEALDTQYF
cdr3_nt: TGTGCCAGCAGTTCCCCCGGACAGGAAGCCTTAGATACGCAGTATTTT
j_call: TRBJ2-3
clone_size: many
d_call: TRBD1
v_call: TRBV7-2

cdr3_aa: CAIRGQGGNQPQHF
cdr3_nt: TGTGCCATCAGGGGGCAGGGCGGCAATCAGCCCCAGCATTTT
j_call: TRBJ1-5
clone_size: few
d_call: TRBD1
v_call: TRBV19

cdr3_aa: CASSLADQTQYF
cdr3_nt: TGTGCCAGCAGCTTGGCAGATCAGACGCAGTACTTC
j_call: TRBJ2-7
clone_size: many
d_call: -
v_call: TRBV5-6

cdr3_aa: CASSRQGQLQPQHF
cdr3_nt: TGTGCCAGCAGCCGACAGGGGCAGCTTCAGCCCCAGCATTTT
j_call: TRBJ1-5
clone_size: many
d_call: TRBD1
v_call: TRBV7-2

cdr3_aa: CSARVEETQYF
cdr3_nt: TGCAGTGCTAGGGTCGAAGAGACCCAGTACTTC
j_call: TRBJ2-5
clone_size: many
d_call: -
v_call: TRBV20-1

cdr3_aa: CASSATGGTGANVLTF
cdr3_nt: TGTGCCAGCAGTGCGACAGGGGGCACTGGGGCCAACGTCCTGACTTTC
j_call: TRBJ2-6
clone_size: many
d_call: TRBD1
v_call: TRBV7-8

cdr3_aa: CASAKPGLAVHNEQFF
cdr3_nt: TGTGCCAGCGCAAAACCCGGACTAGCGGTTCACAATGAGCAGTTCTTC
j_call: TRBJ2-1
clone_size: few
d_call: TRBD2
v_call: TRBV28

cdr3_aa: CAIRAGTGNNEQYF
cdr3_nt: TGTGCCATCAGGGCCGGGACAGGGAATAACGAGCAGTACTTC
j_call: TRBJ2-7
clone_size: many
d_call: TRBD1
v_call: TRBV10-3

cdr3_aa: CASSYSGQGPGELFF
cdr3_nt: TGTGCCAGCAGTTACTCGGGGCAGGGTCCCGGGGAGCTGTTTTTT
j_call: TRBJ2-2
clone_size: many
d_call: -
v_call: TRBV6-6

cdr3_aa: CASSQLDTPTNEKLFF
cdr3_nt: TGTGCCAGCAGTCAACTGGACACCCCAACTAATGAAAAACTGTTTTTT
j_call: TRBJ1-4
clone_size: -
d_call: -
v_call: TRBV27

cdr3_aa: CSARDPRGVETQYF
cdr3_nt: TGCAGTGCTAGAGATCCCAGGGGGGTAGAGACCCAGTACTTC
j_call: TRBJ2-5
clone_size: many
d_call: -
v_call: TRBV20-1

cdr3_aa: CASSLDRNSNQPQHF
cdr3_nt: TGTGCCAGCAGCTTAGATCGGAATAGCAATCAGCCCCAGCATTTT
j_call: TRBJ1-5
clone_size: -
d_call: -
v_call: TRBV7-9

cdr3_aa: CASSLKRSGGRETQYF
cdr3_nt: TGTGCCAGCAGCTTGAAAAGGAGCGGGGGGCGGGAGACCCAGTACTTC
j_call: TRBJ2-5
clone_size: few
d_call: TRBD2
v_call: TRBV5-4

cdr3_aa: CASSRTGTSGGIAKNIQYF
cdr3_nt: TGTGCCAGCAGCCGCACCGGGACTAGCGGGGGGATAGCCAAAAACATTCAGTACTTC
j_call: TRBJ2-4
clone_size: few
d_call: TRBD2
v_call: TRBV6-2/TRBV6-3

cdr3_aa: CASSLGRGFMNTEAFF
cdr3_nt: TGTGCCAGCAGCTTAGGAAGGGGTTTCATGAACACTGAAGCTTTCTTT
j_call: TRBJ1-1
clone_size: many
d_call: -
v_call: TRBV11-2

cdr3_aa: CASSEDLYGGMNTEAFF
cdr3_nt: TGTGCCAGCAGTGAAGATTTATACGGGGGAATGAACACTGAAGCTTTCTTT
j_call: TRBJ1-1
clone_size: few
d_call: -
v_call: TRBV28

cdr3_aa: CASSLYLGTDQETQYF
cdr3_nt: TGTGCCAGCAGCCTCTACCTCGGGACGGACCAAGAGACCCAGTACTTC
j_call: TRBJ2-5
clone_size: few
d_call: -
v_call: TRBV7-2

cdr3_aa: CASCRRGLDTEAFF
cdr3_nt: TGTGCCAGCTGTCGACGGGGGCTTGACACTGAAGCTTTCTTT
j_call: TRBJ1-1
clone_size: few
d_call: -
v_call: TRBV2

cdr3_aa: CASSLAGSGIQYF
cdr3_nt: TGTGCCAGCAGCTTAGCGGGTTCCGGGATTCAGTACTTC
j_call: TRBJ2-5
clone_size: many
d_call: -
v_call: TRBV11-2

cdr3_aa: CASRVSGTRNTEAFF
cdr3_nt: TGCGCCAGCCGGGTCTCCGGGACAAGGAACACTGAAGCTTTCTTT
j_call: TRBJ1-1
clone_size: -
d_call: -
v_call: TRBV5-1

cdr3_aa: CASSLSNYEQYF
cdr3_nt: TGTGCCAGCAGCTTAAGCAACTACGAGCAGTACTTC
j_call: TRBJ2-7
clone_size: many
d_call: -
v_call: TRBV11-1

cdr3_aa: CASSFGSGISPGYTF
cdr3_nt: TGTGCCAGCAGTTTCGGTTCCGGGATAAGTCCTGGCTACACCTTC
j_call: TRBJ1-2
clone_size: -
d_call: -
v_call: TRBV27

cdr3_aa: CASRLAGGFTDTQYF
cdr3_nt: TGTGCCAGCCGACTAGCGGGAGGGTTCACAGATACGCAGTATTTT
j_call: TRBJ2-3
clone_size: many
d_call: TRBD2
v_call: TRBV12-3/TRBV12-4

cdr3_aa: CASSLIGAGATDTQYF
cdr3_nt: TGTGCCAGCAGCTTAATTGGGGCGGGCGCTACAGATACGCAGTATTTT
j_call: TRBJ2-3
clone_size: many
d_call: -
v_call: TRBV7-2

cdr3_aa: CASSLEAGGADTQYF
cdr3_nt: TGTGCCAGCAGCTTAGAAGCGGGGGGGGCCGATACGCAGTATTTT
j_call: TRBJ2-3
clone_size: many
d_call: TRBD2
v_call: TRBV7-2

cdr3_aa: CASSYSDPGSAKNIQYF
cdr3_nt: TGTGCCAGCAGTTACTCGGACCCCGGCAGCGCCAAAAACATTCAGTACTTC
j_call: TRBJ2-4
clone_size: -
d_call: -
v_call: TRBV6-6

cdr3_aa: CASSLAGGAVQGEQFF
cdr3_nt: TGTGCCAGCAGCTTAGCGGGGGGGGCTGTACAAGGTGAGCAGTTCTTC
j_call: TRBJ2-1
clone_size: many
d_call: -
v_call: TRBV7-2

cdr3_aa: CSVEDSREQYF
cdr3_nt: TGCAGCGTTGAAGATTCCAGGGAGCAGTACTTC
j_call: TRBJ2-7
clone_size: few
d_call: -
v_call: TRBV29-1

cdr3_aa: CASSSSADTQYF
cdr3_nt: TGTGCCAGCAGCTCATCGGCAGATACGCAGTATTTT
j_call: TRBJ2-3
clone_size: many
d_call: -
v_call: TRBV7-2

cdr3_aa: CASSQEGEPTDTQYF
cdr3_nt: TGTGCCAGCAGCCAAGAGGGGGAGCCCACAGATACGCAGTATTTT
j_call: TRBJ2-3
clone_size: many
d_call: -
v_call: TRBV4-2

cdr3_aa: CASSFVASPSDTQYF
cdr3_nt: TGTGCCAGCAGTTTTGTGGCTAGCCCCTCAGATACGCAGTATTTT
j_call: TRBJ2-3
clone_size: few
d_call: -
v_call: TRBV28

cdr3_aa: CASNHLRAGELFF
cdr3_nt: TGTGCCAGCAACCATCTTCGGGCTGGGGAGCTGTTTTTT
j_call: TRBJ2-2
clone_size: -
d_call: -
v_call: TRBV7-8

cdr3_aa: CASSPPTGQETQYF
cdr3_nt: TGTGCCAGCAGCCCCCCGACAGGGCAAGAGACCCAGTACTTC
j_call: TRBJ2-5
clone_size: many
d_call: TRBD1
v_call: TRBV7-9

cdr3_aa: CASSYIGETQYF
cdr3_nt: TGTGCCAGCAGTTACATTGGGGAGACCCAGTACTTC
j_call: TRBJ2-5
clone_size: many
d_call: -
v_call: TRBV6-2/TRBV6-3

cdr3_aa: CASSLVLAGATDTQYF
cdr3_nt: TGTGCCAGCAGCTTAGTACTAGCGGGGGCCACAGATACGCAGTATTTT
j_call: TRBJ2-3
clone_size: many
d_call: TRBD2
v_call: TRBV7-6

cdr3_aa: CASSENWDISYGYTF
cdr3_nt: TGTGCCAGCAGTGAAAATTGGGACATATCGTACGGCTACACCTTC
j_call: TRBJ1-2
clone_size: many
d_call: -
v_call: TRBV6-1

cdr3_aa: CASSLTGHDNQPQHF
cdr3_nt: TGTGCCAGCAGCTTAACAGGACACGACAATCAGCCCCAGCATTTT
j_call: TRBJ1-5
clone_size: many
d_call: -
v_call: TRBV7-2

cdr3_aa: CSVDPSGGDGYTF
cdr3_nt: TGCAGCGTTGACCCTTCAGGGGGCGATGGCTACACCTTC
j_call: TRBJ1-2
clone_size: few
d_call: TRBD1
v_call: TRBV29-1

cdr3_aa: CASTDNGDRNYGYTF
cdr3_nt: TGTGCCAGTACCGATAACGGGGACAGGAACTATGGCTACACCTTC
j_call: TRBJ1-2
clone_size: many
d_call: TRBD1
v_call: TRBV19

cdr3_aa: CASSLGSYGYTF
cdr3_nt: TGTGCCAGCAGCTTAGGCTCCTATGGCTACACCTTC
j_call: TRBJ1-2
clone_size: many
d_call: -
v_call: TRBV7-2

cdr3_aa: CASSLHRDRRPYSNQPQHF
cdr3_nt: TGCGCCAGCAGCTTGCACCGGGACAGGAGACCCTATAGCAATCAGCCCCAGCATTTT
j_call: TRBJ1-5
clone_size: -
d_call: TRBD1
v_call: TRBV5-1

cdr3_aa: CASSSSGQGGETQYF
cdr3_nt: TGTGCCAGCAGCTCCTCCGGACAGGGCGGCGAGACCCAGTACTTC
j_call: TRBJ2-5
clone_size: many
d_call: TRBD1
v_call: TRBV11-1

cdr3_aa: CASSPMALAGGTQFF
cdr3_nt: TGTGCCAGCAGCCCGATGGCACTAGCGGGAGGGACGCAGTTCTTC
j_call: TRBJ2-1
clone_size: many
d_call: TRBD2
v_call: TRBV7-2